The 2 T cell receptor beta chains below all came from one sample that was sequenced in a study of Graves' ophthalmopathy and Graves' hyperthyroidism (dated by TCRdb to the late 2010s). The sequencer listed for this sample is Illumina HiSeq 2000. For repertoire sequencing, the TCR beta CDR3 regions were amplified from RNA transcripts. A first-round RT-PCR used HTBI primers with the Qiagen OneStep RT-PCR kit, followed by a second-round multiplex PCR, size selection and purification. Through fastp at Q25 and MiXCR, TCRdb rebuilt clones from the public reads, retaining in-frame beta chains. For every CDR3 protein sequence, its rows merge into one entry that carries the most common genes and DNA. The sample table records approximately 480,000 distinct CDR3 sequences; around 15% of these occur just once. Of the sample, 8% to 10% falls within the top ten clones. The specimen sequenced was blood. The receptors originated from a woman aged 25 to 39 with Graves' ophthalmopathy. Donor details come from another sample of the same person, matched by shared clones.

The chain couples TRBV27 to TRBJ2-5, with D unresolved. TRBJ2-7 explains the end of the DNA better; the J call may be wrong. The CDR3 extends over 15 amino acids. Germline lookup yields CDR1 MNHEY and CDR2 SMNVEV (reference sequence). In nucleotides, the CDR3 is TGTGCCAGCAGTCGCTCTCGGGTCTCCCTGTACGAGCAGTACTTC. Amino acid sequence: CASSRSRVSLYEQYF.

This clonotype was counted ten times or more. CDR3 sequence reads: CASSSDRVGTEAFF. In DNA form, the CDR3 reads TGTGCCAGCAGCTCCGACAGGGTGGGCACTGAAGCTTTCTTT. The V call is TRBV6-2 or TRBV6-3, the J call TRBJ1-1, with 7 bases that match TRBD1. The CDR3 contains 14 residues. The trim removed 6 bases at V and 4 bases at J, leaving 8 bases unmatched. CDR1 is MNHEY, CDR2 SVGEGT, per germline.